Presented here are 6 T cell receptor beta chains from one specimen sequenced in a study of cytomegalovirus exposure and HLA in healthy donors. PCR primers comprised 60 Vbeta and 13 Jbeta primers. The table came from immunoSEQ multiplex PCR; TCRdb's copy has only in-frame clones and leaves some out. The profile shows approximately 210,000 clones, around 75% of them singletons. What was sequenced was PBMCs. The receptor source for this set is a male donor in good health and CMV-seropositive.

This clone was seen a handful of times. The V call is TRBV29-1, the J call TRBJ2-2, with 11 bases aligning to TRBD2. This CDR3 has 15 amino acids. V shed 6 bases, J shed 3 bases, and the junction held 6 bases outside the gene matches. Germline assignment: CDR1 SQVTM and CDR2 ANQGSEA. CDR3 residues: CSVRTSGRDTGELFF. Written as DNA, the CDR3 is TGCAGCGTGAGGACTAGCGGGCGAGACACCGGGGAGCTGTTTTTT.

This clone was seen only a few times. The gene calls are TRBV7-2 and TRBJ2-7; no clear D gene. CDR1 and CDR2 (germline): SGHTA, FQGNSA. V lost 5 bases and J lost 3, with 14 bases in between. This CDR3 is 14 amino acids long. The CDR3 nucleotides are TGTGCCAGCAGCCACGGGTCCCGACTCTACGAGCAGTACTTC. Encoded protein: CASSHGSRLYEQYF.

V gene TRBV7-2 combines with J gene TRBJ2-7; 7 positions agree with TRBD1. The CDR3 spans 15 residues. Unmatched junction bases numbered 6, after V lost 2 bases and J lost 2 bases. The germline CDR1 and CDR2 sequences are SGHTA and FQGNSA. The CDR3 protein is CASSLTTGTAYEQYF. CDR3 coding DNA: TGTGCCAGCAGCTTAACCACCGGGACAGCCTACGAGCAGTACTTC. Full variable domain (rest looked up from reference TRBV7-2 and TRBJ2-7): GAGVSQSPSNKVTEKGKDVELRCDPISGHTALYWYRQSLGQGLEFLIYFQGNSAPDKSGLPSDRFSAERTGGSVSTLTIQRTQQEDSAVYLCASSLTTGTAYEQYFGPGTRLTVT.

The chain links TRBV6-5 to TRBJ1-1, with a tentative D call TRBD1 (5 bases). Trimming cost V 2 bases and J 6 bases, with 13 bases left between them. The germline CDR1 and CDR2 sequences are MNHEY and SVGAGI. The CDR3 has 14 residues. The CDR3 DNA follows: TGTGCCAGCAGTTACGGATTCAGGGCCCCTGAAGCTTTCTTT. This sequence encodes CASSYGFRAPEAFF.

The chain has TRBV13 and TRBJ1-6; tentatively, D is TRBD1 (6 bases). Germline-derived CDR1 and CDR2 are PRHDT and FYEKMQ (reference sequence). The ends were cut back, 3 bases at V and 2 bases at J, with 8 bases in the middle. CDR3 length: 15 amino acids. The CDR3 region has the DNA TGTGCCAGCAGCTTGCAGGGGACCTATAATTCACCCCTCCACTTT. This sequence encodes CASSLQGTYNSPLHF.

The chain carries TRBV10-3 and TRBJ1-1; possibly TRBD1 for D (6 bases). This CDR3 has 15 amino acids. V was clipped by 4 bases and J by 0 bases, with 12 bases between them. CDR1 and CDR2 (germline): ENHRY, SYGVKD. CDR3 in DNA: TGTGCCATCAGTGTCCGGGGACAATTGAACACTGAAGCTTTCTTT. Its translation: CAISVRGQLNTEAFF.